This T cell receptor (beta chain) was captured in a study of OX40 agonist ivuxolimab in advanced cancers. On the study more broadly: Three patients, one with hepatocellular carcinoma and two with cutaneous melanoma, responded partially. General study points: The CD4+ and CD8+ T cells in the blood had expanded clonally by week 6 at 0.1 to 3.0 mg/kg.

Produced via immunoSEQ multiplex PCR; TCRdb's table is partial and in-frame only. The sample has around 40,000 clones, over 80% seen once. Notes on this clone: The antigen is unknown.

CDR3 length equals 17 residues. Germline V CDR1 and CDR2: SGHVS, FQNEAQ. The ends lost 4 bases at V and 2 bases at J; junction bases unmatched: 11. This receptor was taken from an adult with an advanced solid tumor such as melanoma, head and neck, liver or kidney cancer. The material was CD4+ or CD8+ T cells sorted from blood, obtained in a trial of the OX40 agonist ivuxolimab. The chain carries TRBV7-8 and TRBJ1-5; 7 bases match TRBD1. CDR3 nucleotides: TGTGCCAGCAGCTCGGGACAGCCCTCGGTTGGCAATCAGCCCCAGCATTTT. Its protein product is CASSSGQPSVGNQPQHF.